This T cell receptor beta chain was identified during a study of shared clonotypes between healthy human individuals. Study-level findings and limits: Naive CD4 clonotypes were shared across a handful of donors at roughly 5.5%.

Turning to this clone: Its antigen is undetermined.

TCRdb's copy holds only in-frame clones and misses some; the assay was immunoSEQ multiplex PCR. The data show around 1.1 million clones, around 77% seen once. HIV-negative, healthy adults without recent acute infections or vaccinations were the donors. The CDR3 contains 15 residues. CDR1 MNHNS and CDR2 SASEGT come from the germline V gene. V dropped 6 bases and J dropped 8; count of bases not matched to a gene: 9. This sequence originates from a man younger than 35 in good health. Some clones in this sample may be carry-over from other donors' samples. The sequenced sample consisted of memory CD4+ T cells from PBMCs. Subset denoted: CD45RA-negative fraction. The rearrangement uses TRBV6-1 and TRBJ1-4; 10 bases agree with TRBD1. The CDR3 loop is CASRGTGASGEKLFF. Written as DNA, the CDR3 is TGTGCCAGCAGGGGGACAGGGGCCAGTGGGGAAAAACTGTTTTTT.